A single sample gave rise to the 20 T cell receptor beta chains below, sequenced in a study of blood T cell repertoires in COVID-19. This table comes from immunoSEQ multiplex PCR, and its TCRdb copy is limited to in-frame clones, with some not included. The sample holds about 50,000 clones, roughly 85% seen once. Sequencing was done on a sample of peripheral blood. The origin of the receptors is a man aged 70 or older with acute or convalescent COVID-19.

Concerning this clone itself: This may stem from a read error, because a much larger clone lies one nucleotide away. Other DNA variants within this sample encode the same CDR3. The chain recombines TRBV28 with TRBJ2-5; D unclear. This CDR3 spans 17 amino acids. Germline CDR1 reads MDHEN; CDR2 reads SYDVKM. Trimming took off 10 bases at V and 5 bases at J, with 29 bases between the two ends. The CDR3 protein is CAIGKLGRLARRETQYF. As DNA, the CDR3 is TGTGCCATCGGTAAGCTGGGCCGGTTGGCCCGACGGGAGACCCAGTACTTC. The entire variable domain, with the rest obtained from reference TRBV28 and TRBJ2-5, is as follows: DVKVTQSSRYLVKRTGEKVFLECVQDMDHENMFWYRQDPGLGLRLIYFSYDVKMKEKGDIPEGYSVSREKKERFSLILESASTNQTSMYLCAIGKLGRLARRETQYFGPGTRLLVL.

This clone is a singleton in its sample. The genes are TRBV2 and TRBJ2-3; no clear D gene. Germline CDR1 SNHLY, CDR2 FYNNEI. Trimming removed 6 bases at V and 6 bases at J, with 13 bases between. CDR3 length equals 13 residues. In nucleotides, the CDR3 is TGTGCCAGCAGCGATGGCGGTGGGGATACGCAGTATTTT. This codes for CASSDGGGDTQYF.

The chain couples TRBV20-1 to TRBJ1-1; D remains ambiguous. Germline CDR1 DFQATT, CDR2 SNEGSKA (reference sequence). The CDR3 runs to 16 residues. V was clipped by 3 bases and J by 1 base, with 18 bases between them. CDR3 bases: TGCAGTGCTAGTAACCCCTATTCAACGGGGAACACTGAAGCTTTCTTT. This translates into CSASNPYSTGNTEAFF.

The rearrangement joins TRBV12-5 to TRBJ2-1; the match to TRBD1 covers 8 bases. The CDR3 length is 13 residues. The germline CDR1 and CDR2 sequences are LGHNT and FRNRAP. V trimming: 5 bases; J trimming: 9 bases; junction bases outside the gene matches: 6. The CDR3 DNA reads as TGTGCTAGTGGTGCCCAGGGGGCAACTGAGCAGTTCTTC. This translates into CASGAQGATEQFF.

The genes are TRBV11-2 and TRBJ1-1; D gene uncertain. CDR3 length: 13 residues. Germline CDR1 and CDR2: SGHAT and FQNNGV. The germline V and J ends were trimmed by 2 bases and 9 bases, with 13 bases remaining between them. The CDR3 spells CASSLSPRDKAFF. Written as DNA, the CDR3 is TGTGCCAGCAGCTTATCCCCGCGAGATAAAGCTTTCTTT.

In the case of this clone: At one boundary the junction diverges from the germline segment, which might be a read error. The chain recombines TRBV5-4 with TRBJ1-1; 9 bases match TRBD1. Germline lookup yields CDR1 SGHNT and CDR2 YYREEE (reference sequence). The CDR3 contains 15 residues. This chain's CDR3 is CASGLDRGMNTEAFF. CDR3 bases: TGTGCCAGCGGCTTGGACAGGGGAATGAACACTGAAGCTTTCTTT.

In its sample, this clone was seen once. V usage is TRBV29-1 and J usage is TRBJ1-2; 7 bases are shared with TRBD1. This CDR3 is built from 14 residues. Trimming cost V 6 bases and J 3 bases; bases outside gene matches: 10. Germline V gene sequence: CDR1 SQVTM, CDR2 ANQGSEA. The CDR3, as DNA: TGCAGCGTGCCCTTGGAGGGGGCGGACTATGGCTACACCTTC. This codes for CSVPLEGADYGYTF.

J is TRBJ1-5 and V is TRBV19; D may be TRBD1 (6 bases). The CDR3 is 13 amino acids. With 9 bases removed from V and 5 bases from J, the gap between germline ends came to 14 bases. Per germline, CDR1 LNHDA and CDR2 SQIVND (reference sequence). The CDR3 DNA reads as TGTGCCAGCAACAGGGAAGGTGATCAGCCCCAGCATTTT. Protein: CASNREGDQPQHF.

The chain recombines TRBV6-5 with TRBJ2-5, with D maybe TRBD2 (6 bases). V lost 9 bases to trimming and J lost 3 bases, with 11 bases between them. The CDR3 runs 12 residues. The germline CDR1 and CDR2 sequences are MNHEY and SVGAGI. This chain's CDR3 is CASSGDKETQYF. The CDR3 DNA sequence: TGTGCCAGTAGCGGAGACAAAGAGACCCAGTACTTC.

CDR3 DNA: TGCAGCGTTGACCGGGACAGGGAGAGCTACACCTTC. Its translation is CSVDRDRESYTF. The rearrangement uses TRBV29-1 and TRBJ1-2, with 9 positions matching TRBD1. CDR1 is SQVTM, CDR2 ANQGSEA, per germline. The CDR3 is 12 amino acids. The ends lost 3 bases at V and 9 bases at J; junction bases unmatched: 5.

The V and J genes are TRBV5-1 and TRBJ2-5; 8 positions match TRBD2. This CDR3 is built from 16 residues. From germline, CDR1 is SGHRS and CDR2 YFSETQ. J lost 2 bases, V lost 0 bases, and 6 bases had no gene match. CDR3 loop: CASSLGPAGAQETQYF. The CDR3 nucleotides are TGCGCCAGCAGCTTGGGCCCAGCGGGGGCGCAAGAGACCCAGTACTTC.

The table lists this clone with a few counts. The V gene is TRBV10-3, the J gene TRBJ2-3, with 13 positions matching TRBD2. The CDR3 covers 14 residues. V was pared by 6 bases and J by 5 bases, with 2 bases of the junction left unmatched. Germline CDR1 ENHRY, CDR2 SYGVKD. The CDR3 protein is CAIRTSGRKDTQYF. The CDR3 region has the DNA TGTGCCATCAGGACTAGCGGGAGGAAAGATACGCAGTATTTT.

The chain joins TRBV7-3 to TRBJ1-6, with TRBD1 matching over 7 bases. Trimming at V came to 2 bases and at J to 6 bases, leaving 1 base not matched to a gene. The CDR3 has 14 amino acids. CDR1 and CDR2 (germline): SGHTA, FQGTGA. CDR3 in amino acids: CASSLGTANSPLHF. The CDR3 region has the DNA TGTGCCAGCAGCTTAGGGACAGCTAATTCACCCCTCCACTTT.

This clone occurred a few times. The same CDR3 is also encoded by other DNA sequences in this sample. This chain uses TRBV30 with TRBJ1-6; TRBD1 aligns across 8 bases. Looked up from germline, CDR1 is GTSNPN and CDR2 is SVGIG (reference sequence). Losses at the gene ends were 2 bases for V and 7 bases for J; bases not matched to a gene: 4. The CDR3 sequence is 14 residues long. DNA for the CDR3: TGTGCCTGGAGTCGGGGACAGGACAATTCACCCCTCCACTTT. Translated: CAWSRGQDNSPLHF.

The J gene is TRBJ1-6, the V gene TRBV10-3; D uncertain. Trimming left V 3 bases short and J 10 bases short, with 13 bases between. The CDR3 has 14 residues. Germline-derived CDR1 and CDR2 are ENHRY and SYGVKD. The CDR3 nucleotides read TGTGCCATCAGTGATTACGGGGATCGGTCACCCCTCCACTTT. It yields the protein CAISDYGDRSPLHF.

This clone has more than one count but fewer than ten. The chain employs TRBV5-1 and TRBJ2-7; 10 positions agree with TRBD2. The CDR3 covers 16 residues. V lost 7 bases and J lost 3; bases outside the gene matches: 13. CDR1 and CDR2 (germline): SGHRS, YFSETQ. As DNA, the CDR3 is TGCGCCAGCCAGCAGGGAGGGCTAGCGGGAGACTACGAGCAGTACTTC. Amino acid sequence: CASQQGGLAGDYEQYF. The full variable domain, with the rest looked up from reference TRBV5-1 and TRBJ2-7, is KAGVTQTPRYLIKTRGQQVTLSCSPISGHRSVSWYQQTPGQGLQFLFEYFSETQRNKGNFPGRFSGRQFSNSRSEMNVSTLELGDSALYLCASQQGGLAGDYEQYFGPGTRLTVT.

The gene calls are TRBV5-1 and TRBJ2-3; TRBD2 aligns across 8 bases. Germline V gene data show CDR1 as SGHRS and CDR2 as YFSETQ. The CDR3 length is 15 residues. The junction had 13 bases not matched to a gene; V was cut back by 7 bases and J by 6 bases. The CDR3 nucleotides are TGCGCCAGCGCACCGGGGGTAGCGGGATTCGATACGCAGTATTTT. It yields the protein CASAPGVAGFDTQYF.

The chain recombines TRBV7-3 with TRBJ2-1; TRBD2 matches 10 bases. With V trimmed by 1 base and J by 9 bases, 6 bases remained unmatched. The length of the CDR3 is 15 residues. CDR1 is SGHTA and CDR2 is FQGTGA in the germline V gene. Here the CDR3 reads CASSLNSGRAGEQFF. The CDR3 DNA reads TGTGCCAGCAGCTTAAACAGCGGGAGGGCGGGTGAGCAGTTCTTC. Combining the CDR3 with reference TRBV7-3 and TRBJ2-1 gives the whole variable domain GAGVSQTPSNKVTEKGKYVELRCDPISGHTALYWYRQSLGQGPEFLIYFQGTGAADDSGLPNDRFFAVRPEGSVSTLKIQRTERGDSAVYLCASSLNSGRAGEQFFGPGTRLTVL.

This clone has only a few counts. V and J are TRBV18 and TRBJ1-2; D possibly corresponds to TRBD1 (6 bases). The CDR3 covers 14 residues. Germline assignment: CDR1 KGHSH and CDR2 LQKENI. Trimming cost V 1 base and J 0 bases, with 6 bases left between them. CDR3 DNA: TGTGCCAGCTCACCACAGGGGGCTAACTATGGCTACACCTTC. Amino acid sequence: CASSPQGANYGYTF.

This chain links TRBV19 with TRBJ2-5; 9 positions match TRBD2. Trimming cost V 3 bases and J 2 bases; bases outside gene matches: 4. The CDR3 runs 15 residues. Germline V CDR1 and CDR2: LNHDA, SQIVND (reference sequence). Here the CDR3 DNA reads TGTGCCAGTAGTATTGGCGCGGGGGGGCAAGAGACCCAGTACTTC. This encodes CASSIGAGGQETQYF.